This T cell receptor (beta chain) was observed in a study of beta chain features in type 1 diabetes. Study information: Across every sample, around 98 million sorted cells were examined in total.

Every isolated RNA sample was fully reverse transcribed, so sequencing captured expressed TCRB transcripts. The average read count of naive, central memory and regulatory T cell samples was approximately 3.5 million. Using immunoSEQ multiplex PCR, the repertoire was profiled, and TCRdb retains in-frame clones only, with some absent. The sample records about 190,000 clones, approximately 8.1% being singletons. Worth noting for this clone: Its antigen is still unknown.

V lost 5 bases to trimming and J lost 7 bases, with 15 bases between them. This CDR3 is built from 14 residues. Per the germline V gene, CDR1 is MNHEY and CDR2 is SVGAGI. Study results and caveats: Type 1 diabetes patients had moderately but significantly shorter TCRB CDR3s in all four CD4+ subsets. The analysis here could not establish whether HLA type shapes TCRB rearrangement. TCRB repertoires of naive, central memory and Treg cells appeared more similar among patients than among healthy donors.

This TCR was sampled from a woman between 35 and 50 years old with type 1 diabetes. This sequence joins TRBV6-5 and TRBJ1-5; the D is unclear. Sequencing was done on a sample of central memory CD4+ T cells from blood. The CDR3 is CASSRESERQPQHF. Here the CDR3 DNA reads TGTGCCAGCAGTCGAGAATCTGAGAGGCAGCCCCAGCATTTT.